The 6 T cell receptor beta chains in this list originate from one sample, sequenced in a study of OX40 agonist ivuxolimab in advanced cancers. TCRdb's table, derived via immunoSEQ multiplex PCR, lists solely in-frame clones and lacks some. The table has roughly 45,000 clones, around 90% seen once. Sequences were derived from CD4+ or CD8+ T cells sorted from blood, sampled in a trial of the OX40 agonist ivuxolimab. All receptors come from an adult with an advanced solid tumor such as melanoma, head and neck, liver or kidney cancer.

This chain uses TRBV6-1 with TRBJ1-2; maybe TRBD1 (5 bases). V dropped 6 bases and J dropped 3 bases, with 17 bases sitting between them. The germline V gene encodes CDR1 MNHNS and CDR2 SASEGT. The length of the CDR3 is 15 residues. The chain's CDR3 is CASSHGAVEYYGYTF. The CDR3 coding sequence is TGTGCCAGCAGCCACGGGGCAGTTGAGTACTATGGCTACACCTTC.

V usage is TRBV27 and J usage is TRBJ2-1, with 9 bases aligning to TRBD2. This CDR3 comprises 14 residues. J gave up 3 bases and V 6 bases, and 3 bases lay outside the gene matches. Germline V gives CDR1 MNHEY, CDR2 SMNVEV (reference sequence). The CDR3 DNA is TGTGCCAGCAGCCTAGCGGGGTTCTACAATGAGCAGTTCTTC. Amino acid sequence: CASSLAGFYNEQFF.

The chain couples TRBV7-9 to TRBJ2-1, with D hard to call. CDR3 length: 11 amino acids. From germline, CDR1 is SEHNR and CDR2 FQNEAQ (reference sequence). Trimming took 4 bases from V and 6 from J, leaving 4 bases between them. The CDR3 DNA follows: TGTGCCAGCAGCTCCCTCAATGAGCAGTTCTTC. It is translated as CASSSLNEQFF.

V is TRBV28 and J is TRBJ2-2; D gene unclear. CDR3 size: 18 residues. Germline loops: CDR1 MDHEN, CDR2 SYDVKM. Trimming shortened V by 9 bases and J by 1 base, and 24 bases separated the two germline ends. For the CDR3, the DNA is TGTGCCAGTCGGAGTACTCAGGAATGGCCGTTGAACACCGGGGAGCTGTTTTTT. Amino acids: CASRSTQEWPLNTGELFF.

CDR3 DNA sequence: TGCGCCAGCAGCTCCAGACGATTCTCCCACACTGAAGCTTTCTTT. It yields the protein CASSSRRFSHTEAFF. J is TRBJ1-1 and V is TRBV4-1; no reliable D call. In germline, CDR1 is MGHRA, CDR2 YSYEKL. This CDR3 is 15 amino acids long. V was trimmed by 5 bases and J by 3 bases, leaving 16 bases between them.

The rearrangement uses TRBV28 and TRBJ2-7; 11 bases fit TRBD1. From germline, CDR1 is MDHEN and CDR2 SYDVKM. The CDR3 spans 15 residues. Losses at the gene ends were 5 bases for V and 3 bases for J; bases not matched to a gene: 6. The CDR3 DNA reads TGTGCCAGCAGTCCCGGGACAGGGGGACACTACGAGCAGTACGTC. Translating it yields CASSPGTGGHYEQYV.